The present T cell receptor beta chain was sequenced within a study of blood T cells in healthy people across ages. Using a J-beta primer mix together with a sample-barcoded 5' primer, a second PCR was run for roughly 6 to 12 cycles. TCRdb reprocessed the 5' RACE reads via MiXCR and lists one record per CDR3 protein. The sample lists 500,000 to 650,000 distinct CDR3 sequences, around a quarter occurring once. This clonotype was observed a few times. V lost 2 bases and J 6 bases, leaving 16 bases between the germline ends. Germline V gives CDR1 LGHDT, CDR2 YNNKEL (reference sequence). CDR3 length: 16 residues. The same sample was also used in a study of T cells of mothers and their children. That source adds: A primer called M1S, used in the second PCR, added sample barcodes and 2-4 random nucleotides. Versus unrelated pairs, overlap was slightly higher in related mother-child pairs, without reaching significance.

Sample: blood. The chain is built from TRBV3-1 and TRBJ1-4; possibly TRBD1 for D (5 bases). The receptor comes from a boy between 2 and 10 years old in good health. CDR3 sequence: CASSQQYRQQYEKLFF. The DNA of the CDR3 is TGTGCCAGCAGCCAACAATATCGACAGCAATATGAAAAACTGTTTTTT.